This T cell receptor (beta chain) was profiled in a study of OX40 agonist ivuxolimab in advanced cancers. Study-wide background: Dose-escalation patients' cancers were hepatocellular carcinoma, melanoma, renal cell or head and neck cancer. Regarding the study as a whole: Clonal expansion from baseline to week 6 occurred in both CD4+ and CD8+ T cells.

Method: immunoSEQ multiplex PCR; TCRdb's copy keeps in-frame clones and lacks some. The sample shows 67,000 or so clones, 75% to 90% of them seen only once. With regard to this clone: No antigen is known for it.

The CDR3 covers 14 residues. This specimen consisted of CD4+ or CD8+ T cells sorted from blood, obtained in a trial of the OX40 agonist ivuxolimab. This sequence was found in an adult with an advanced solid tumor such as melanoma, head and neck, liver or kidney cancer. This sequence joins TRBV7-5 and TRBJ1-5. TRBV7-5 has pseudogene status. The CDR3 sequence: CARRRGRDNQPQHF. DNA for the CDR3: TGTGCCAGAAGACGAGGACGAGACAATCAGCCCCAGCATTTT.